A selection of T cell receptor beta chains follows, all from one sample in a study of Ad26.COV2.S vaccination and SARS-CoV-2 variants. Some clones are missing from TCRdb's copy, which holds only in-frame ones; the method was immunoSEQ multiplex PCR. Counted here are 350,000 to 500,000 clones, 89% occurring once; the ten biggest clones make up 2.5%. Sample: peripheral blood, taken in a trial of Ad26.COV2.S vaccine versus placebo. The receptors were gathered from a person between 18 and 65 years old who received the Ad26.COV2.S COVID-19 vaccine or a placebo. The CDR3 runs from the conserved cysteine through the conserved F or W. Size tells how often a clone was seen (once, few, many) or the class of an expanded clone, and some rows leave it out.

TRBV5-5	16	TRBJ2-2	-	CASSLEAGSSTGELFF
TRBV7-8	13	TRBJ1-1	-	CASSWETGFEAFF
TRBV5-1	14	TRBJ2-6	-	CASSLWPGANVLTF
TRBV27	15	TRBJ1-5	-	CASRMGRGLNQPQHF
TRBV9	15	TRBJ2-2	-	CASSVRGTNTGELFF
TRBV5-5	14	TRBJ1-2	once	CASSWGAHNYGYTF
TRBV19	14	TRBJ1-3	-	CASSTGFSGNTIYF
TRBV9	13	TRBJ2-2	-	CASSVVDTGELFF
TRBV7-9	16	TRBJ2-3	-	CASRKGWVRGTDTQYF
TRBV6-2/TRBV6-3	14	TRBJ1-3	-	CASSSVGPGNTIYF